This T cell receptor (beta chain) was sequenced during a study of persistence of HIV-infected CD4 T cells (TCRdb year 2020). Broadly, across the study: The median time the participants had spent on suppressive ART was more than 7 years. Peripheral blood samples of up to about 200 mL were obtained at multiple time points, with the exception of two participants, for whom leukapheresis was performed at a single time point. CMV- and HIV-1 Gag-responding CD4+ T cells were isolated from ART-treated individuals so that antigen-driven clonal expansion of HIV-1-infected cells could be examined. Proviral sequencing was used to assess clonality among infected cells, whereas TCRbeta sequencing gauged the clonality of all cells within each sorted population. For the TCR cluster analysis across participants, fewer than ten participants were included for CMV and over five participants for Gag.

The sample's treatment or condition label, in plain terms: suppressive antiretroviral therapy. A pool of overlapping 15-mer peptides from HIV-1 Gag, at 1 ug per peptide per mL, was used to stimulate the cells. Responding CD4+ T cells were sorted by upregulation of both CD40 ligand and CD69. Participants were HIV-1-infected adults who started suppressive ART during chronic infection. For at least 4 years, the participants' plasma HIV-1 RNA had been undetectable, below 50 copies/mL. To be included, participants needed a CD4+ T cell count above 400 cells/uL and a positive CMV serology. Before stimulation, PBMCs were isolated using density centrifugation and depleted of CD8+ T cells. CD8-depleted PBMCs were stimulated for approximately 19 hours with anti-CD28/CD49d costimulation, CD40-blocking antibody and enfuvirtide to prevent new infections. Cells were sorted on a Beckman Coulter MoFlo Legacy or XDP sorter, with propidium iodide excluding dead cells. For samples with more than one million cells, genomic DNA was extracted with the QIAamp DNA Mini Kit, and for all other samples the Quick-DNA Microprep Kit was used.

The immunoSEQ hsTCRB assay version 4, run in survey mode, was used to sequence TCRbeta repertoires from genomic DNA. Genomic DNA was diluted to roughly 10 ng/uL, and up to 1 ug per sample was used for TCRbeta sequencing. On the study's bioinformatics: TCRbeta data were analyzed in ImmunoSeq Analyzer 3.0, with diversity computed on productive nucleotide rearrangements. Using the Immunarch R package, the improved Chao index served to estimate lower-bound TCR diversity and the Gini coefficient served to estimate clonality. Nucleotide rearrangements that differed but encoded the same CDR3beta amino acid sequence were counted as separate clonotypes. TCRbeta sequences significantly enriched in antigen-responding cells relative to anti-CD3/anti-CD28-activated cells were identified by differential abundance analysis. TCRs were clustered by predicted peptide-MHC specificity with GLIPH2, both within individual participants and across merged participant data sets. The source is immuneACCESS, and TCRdb retained only in-frame sequences with V and J called. Part of the clones is not carried over; for the studies checked, unresolved V genes explain less than half of this, and the remainder is unexplained. That table is the source of V, J and clone size, and D and trimming were worked out from the DNA. This sample has over 10,000 clones in its table, and around 66% of those were observed once. About 7% of the sample is held by the ten biggest clonotypes.

Of note for this clone: Its specific antigen is unknown. Per-base qualities were not stored, and no clone one base away is much larger.

Summary of the overall study and its limitations: Only a small number of individuals took part in the study, and only a limited range of antigens was tested. Significantly lower TCRbeta richness was observed in CMV- and Gag-responding cells than in anti-CD3/anti-CD28-responding cells, and higher oligoclonality was observed in CMV-responding cells than in CD3/CD28-stimulated and Gag-responding cells. A correlation was observed between TCR oligoclonality and proviral oligoclonality within the same sorted populations. Degenerate expanded CDR3beta sequences were enriched in antigen-responding cells, suggesting convergent selection of CD4+ responses to CMV and Gag. Restriction of bulk TCR analyses to the rare CMV-responding cells that actually carried HIV-1 proviruses was not possible.

The CDR3 runs 16 amino acids, cysteine and phenylalanine included. Only CDR3 DNA remains: 48 bases, in frame from the first base. CDR1 and CDR2, looked up from the germline V gene, are SGHAT and FQNNGV. V and J lose 1 base and 0 bases, and a span of 10 bases separates them. This sequence originates from an adult man with HIV who was CMV-seropositive. The rearranged segments are TRBV11-2 and TRBJ2-1, with no confident D gene call. This material consisted of CD4+ T cells sorted from PBMCs after approximately 18-hour stimulation, taken from a patient who received antiretroviral therapy. The sample's cell subset or site label is to be understood as: CD40L+CD69+ CD4 T cells responding to HIV-1 Gag peptides. The sequenced DNA: TGTGCCAGCAGCTTAGCATCCCAGAGCTCCTACAATGAGCAGTTCTTC. It is translated as CASSLASQSSYNEQFF.